This passage covers 5 T cell receptor beta chains from one sample sequenced in a study of radiation and T cells in renal cell carcinoma. Generated by immunoSEQ multiplex PCR, the TCRdb table keeps only in-frame clones and is missing some. This sample has 95,000 to 150,000 clones, with roughly 80% found just once. Time point reported: baseline pretreatment blood. Treatment: 15 Gy SBRT to primary tumor, nephrectomy 4 weeks later. This specimen was blood, taken from a patient whose treatment included radiotherapy and nephrectomy. The origin of the receptors is a woman aged 60 to 75 with renal cell carcinoma.

The chain combines TRBV7-2 with TRBJ2-1; 13 nucleotides align to TRBD2. The CDR3 runs to 15 residues. The germline V gene encodes CDR1 SGHTA and CDR2 FQGNSA. Unmatched junction bases numbered 7, after V lost 5 bases and J lost 9 bases. The CDR3 sequence is CASSRTSGGNSEQFF. CDR3 DNA: TGTGCCAGCAGCCGGACTAGCGGGGGTAACAGTGAGCAGTTCTTC.

The V and J genes are TRBV2 and TRBJ2-7; TRBD1 might be the D (7 bases). There are 14 residues in the CDR3. V dropped 6 bases and J dropped 5 bases, with 17 bases sitting between them. The germline CDR1 and CDR2 sequences are SNHLY and FYNNEI. The CDR3, as DNA: TGTGCCAGCAGCTTAGGAGGGGGCGCCAACGAGCAGTACTTC. Protein: CASSLGGGANEQYF.

The chain has TRBV5-3 and TRBJ2-7, with D hard to call. TRBV5-3 falls under the ORF class, with uncertain function. V was cut by 0 bases and J by 6 bases, with 10 bases left in between. The length of the CDR3 is 13 residues. As DNA, the CDR3 is TGTGCCAGAAGCTTGGGTAGTGGCAGCGAGCAGTACTTC. It specifies CARSLGSGSEQYF.

This clone was observed a handful of times. The chain carries TRBV28 and TRBJ2-5; either TRBD1 or TRBD2 may fit D (6 bases each). Trimming took 6 bases from V and 5 from J, leaving 13 bases between them. There are 13 residues in the CDR3. CDR1 and CDR2 from the germline V gene are MDHEN and SYDVKM. CDR3 residues: CASSPGGGETQYF. CDR3 bases: TGTGCCAGCAGCCCCGGGGGCGGGGAGACCCAGTACTTC.

A single count supports this clone. V and J are TRBV9 and TRBJ1-1; D call uncertain. This CDR3 contains 14 residues. The germline V gene has CDR1 SGDLS and CDR2 YYNGEE. V was trimmed by 3 bases and J by 0 bases, leaving 9 bases between them. CDR3 nucleotide sequence: TGTGCCAGCAGCGGCGGACGGATGAACACTGAAGCTTTCTTT. This gives the protein CASSGGRMNTEAFF. Drawing the rest from reference TRBV9 and TRBJ1-1, the complete variable domain is DSGVTQTPKHLITATGQRVTLRCSPRSGDLSVYWYQQSLDQGLQFLIQYYNGEERAKGNILERFSAQQFPDLHSELNLSSLELGDSALYFCASSGGRMNTEAFFGQGTRLTVV.